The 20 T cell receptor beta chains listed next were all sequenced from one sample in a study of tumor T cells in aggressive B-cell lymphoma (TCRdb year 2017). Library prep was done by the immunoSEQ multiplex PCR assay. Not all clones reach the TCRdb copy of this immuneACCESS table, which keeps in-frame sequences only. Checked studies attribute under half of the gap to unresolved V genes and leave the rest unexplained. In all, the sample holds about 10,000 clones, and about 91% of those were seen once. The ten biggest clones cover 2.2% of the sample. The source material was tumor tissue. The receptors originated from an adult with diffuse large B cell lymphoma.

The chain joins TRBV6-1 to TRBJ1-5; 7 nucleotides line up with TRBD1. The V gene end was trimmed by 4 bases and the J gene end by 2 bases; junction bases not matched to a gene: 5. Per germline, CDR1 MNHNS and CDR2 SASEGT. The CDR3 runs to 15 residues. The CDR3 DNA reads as TGTGCCAGCAGTGCAGACAGGGCTGGCAATCAGCCCCAGCATTTT. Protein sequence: CASSADRAGNQPQHF.

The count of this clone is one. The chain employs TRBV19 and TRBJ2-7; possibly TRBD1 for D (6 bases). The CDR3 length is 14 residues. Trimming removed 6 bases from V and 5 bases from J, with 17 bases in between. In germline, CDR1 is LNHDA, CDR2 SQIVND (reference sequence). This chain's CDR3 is CASSLQGPPDEQYF. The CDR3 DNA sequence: TGTGCCAGTAGCCTACAGGGCCCTCCGGACGAGCAGTACTTC.

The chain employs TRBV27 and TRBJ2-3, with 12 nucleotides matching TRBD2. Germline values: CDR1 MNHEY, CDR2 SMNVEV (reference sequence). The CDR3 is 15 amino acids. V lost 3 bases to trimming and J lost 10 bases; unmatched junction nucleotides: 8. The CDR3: CASSFASGRASSQYF. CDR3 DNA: TGTGCCAGCAGTTTCGCTAGCGGGAGGGCCTCCTCGCAGTATTTT.

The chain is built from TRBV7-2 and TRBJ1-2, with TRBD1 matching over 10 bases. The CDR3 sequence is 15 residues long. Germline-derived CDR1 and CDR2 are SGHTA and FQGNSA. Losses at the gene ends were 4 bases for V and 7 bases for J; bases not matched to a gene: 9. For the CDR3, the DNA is TGTGCCAGCAGCTCGGACGACAGGGGGCCGGGTGGCTACACCTTC. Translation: CASSSDDRGPGGYTF.

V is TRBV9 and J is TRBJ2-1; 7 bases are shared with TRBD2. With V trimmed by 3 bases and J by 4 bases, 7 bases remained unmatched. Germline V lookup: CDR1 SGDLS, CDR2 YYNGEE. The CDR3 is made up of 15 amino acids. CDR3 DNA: TGTGCCAGCAGCGGGGGGAGGGACTTATACAATGAGCAGTTCTTC. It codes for CASSGGRDLYNEQFF.

The CDR3 spells CASSIISGTTGELFF. The CDR3 DNA sequence: TGTGCCAGTAGTATTATTAGCGGGACCACCGGGGAGCTGTTTTTT. The V call is TRBV19, the J call TRBJ2-2; 8 positions agree with TRBD2. The length of the CDR3 is 15 residues. Germline CDR1 and CDR2: LNHDA and SQIVND (reference sequence). V dropped 3 bases and J dropped 4; count of bases not matched to a gene: 4.

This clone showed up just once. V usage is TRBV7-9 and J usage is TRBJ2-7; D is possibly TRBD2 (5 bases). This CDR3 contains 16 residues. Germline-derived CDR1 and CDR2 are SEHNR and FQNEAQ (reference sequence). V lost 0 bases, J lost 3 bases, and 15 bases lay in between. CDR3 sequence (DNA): TGTGCCAGCAGCTTAGCCAGCGGAGGCGCGAACTACGAGCAGTACTTC. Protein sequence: CASSLASGGANYEQYF.

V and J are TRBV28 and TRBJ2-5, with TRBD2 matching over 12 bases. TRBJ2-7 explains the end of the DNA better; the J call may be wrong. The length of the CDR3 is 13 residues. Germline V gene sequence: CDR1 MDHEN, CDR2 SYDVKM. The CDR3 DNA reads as TGTGCCAGCAGGACTAGCGGGAGCTACGAGCAGTACTTC. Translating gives CASRTSGSYEQYF.

CDR3 nucleotide sequence: TGCGCCAGCAGCCAAGCGTCAGGCTACGAGCAGTACTTC. Its translation is CASSQASGYEQYF. The chain uses TRBV4-3 and TRBJ2-7; D is undetermined. The germline CDR1 and CDR2 sequences are LGHNA and YSLEER. The V end lost 1 base, the J end lost 3 bases, and 7 bases lay between the germline ends. The CDR3 totals 13 residues.

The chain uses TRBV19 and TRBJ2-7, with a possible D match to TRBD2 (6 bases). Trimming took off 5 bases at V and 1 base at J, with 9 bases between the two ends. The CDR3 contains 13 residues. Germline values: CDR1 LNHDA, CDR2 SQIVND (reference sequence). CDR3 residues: CASSYGGSYEQYF. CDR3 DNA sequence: TGTGCCAGTAGTTACGGGGGATCCTACGAGCAGTACTTC.

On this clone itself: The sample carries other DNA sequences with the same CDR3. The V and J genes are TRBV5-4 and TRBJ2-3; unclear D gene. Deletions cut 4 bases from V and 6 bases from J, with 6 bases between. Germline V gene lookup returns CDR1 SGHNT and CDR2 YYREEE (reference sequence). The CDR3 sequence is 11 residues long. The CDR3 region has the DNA TGTGCCAGCAGCCCGTCGGATACGCAGTATTTT. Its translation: CASSPSDTQYF.

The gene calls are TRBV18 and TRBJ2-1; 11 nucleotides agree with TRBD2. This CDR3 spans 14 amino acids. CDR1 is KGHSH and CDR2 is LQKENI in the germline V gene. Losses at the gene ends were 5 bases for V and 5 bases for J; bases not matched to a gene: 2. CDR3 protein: CASSSGLADNEQFF. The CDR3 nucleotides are TGTGCCAGCTCATCGGGACTAGCGGACAATGAGCAGTTCTTC.

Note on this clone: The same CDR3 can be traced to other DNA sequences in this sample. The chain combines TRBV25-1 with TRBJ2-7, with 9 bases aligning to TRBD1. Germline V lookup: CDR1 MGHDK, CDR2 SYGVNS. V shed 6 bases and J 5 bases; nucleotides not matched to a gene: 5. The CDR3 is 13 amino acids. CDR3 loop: CASRGQGHNEQYF. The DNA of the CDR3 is TGTGCCAGCAGGGGACAGGGTCACAACGAGCAGTACTTC.

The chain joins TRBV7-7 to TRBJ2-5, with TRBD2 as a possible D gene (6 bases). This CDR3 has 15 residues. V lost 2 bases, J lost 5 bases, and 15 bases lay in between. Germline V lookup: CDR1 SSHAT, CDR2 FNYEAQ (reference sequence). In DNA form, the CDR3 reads TGTGCCAGCAGCTTATTCGCGGGGTCCGGGGAGACCCAGTACTTC. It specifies CASSLFAGSGETQYF.

CDR3 sequence: CASSSRLAGRGDEQFF. As DNA, the CDR3 is TGCGCCAGCAGCTCCAGACTAGCGGGGAGGGGGGATGAGCAGTTCTTC. The chain is built from TRBV5-1 and TRBJ2-1; 11 bases are shared with TRBD2. V was clipped by 3 bases and J by 8 bases; unmatched bases: 10. CDR1 and CDR2 (germline): SGHRS, YFSETQ. This CDR3 spans 16 amino acids.

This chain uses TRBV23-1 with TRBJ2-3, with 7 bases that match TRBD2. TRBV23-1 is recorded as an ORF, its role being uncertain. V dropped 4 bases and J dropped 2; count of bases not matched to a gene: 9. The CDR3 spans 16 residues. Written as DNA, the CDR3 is TGCGCCAGCAGTCTCCCTAAGCGGGAATTCACAGATACGCAGTATTTT. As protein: CASSLPKREFTDTQYF.

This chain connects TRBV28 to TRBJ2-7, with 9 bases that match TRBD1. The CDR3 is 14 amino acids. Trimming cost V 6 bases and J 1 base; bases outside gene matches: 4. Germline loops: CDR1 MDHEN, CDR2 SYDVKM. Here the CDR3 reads CASRRTGVSYEQYF. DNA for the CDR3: TGTGCCAGCAGAAGGACAGGGGTGTCCTACGAGCAGTACTTC. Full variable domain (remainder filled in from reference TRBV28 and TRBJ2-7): DVKVTQSSRYLVKRTGEKVFLECVQDMDHENMFWYRQDPGLGLRLIYFSYDVKMKEKGDIPEGYSVSREKKERFSLILESASTNQTSMYLCASRRTGVSYEQYFGPGTRLTVT.

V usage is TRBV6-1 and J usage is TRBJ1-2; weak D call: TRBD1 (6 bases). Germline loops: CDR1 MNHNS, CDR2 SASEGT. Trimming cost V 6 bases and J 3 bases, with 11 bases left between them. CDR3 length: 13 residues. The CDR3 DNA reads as TGTGCCAGCAGATTACAGGGCGACTATGGCTACACCTTC. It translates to CASRLQGDYGYTF.

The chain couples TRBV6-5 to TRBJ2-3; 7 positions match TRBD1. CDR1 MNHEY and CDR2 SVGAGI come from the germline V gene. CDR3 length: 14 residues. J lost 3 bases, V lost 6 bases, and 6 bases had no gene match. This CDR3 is CASSNHRGTDTQYF. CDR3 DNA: TGTGCCAGCAGCAATCACAGGGGAACAGATACGCAGTATTTT.

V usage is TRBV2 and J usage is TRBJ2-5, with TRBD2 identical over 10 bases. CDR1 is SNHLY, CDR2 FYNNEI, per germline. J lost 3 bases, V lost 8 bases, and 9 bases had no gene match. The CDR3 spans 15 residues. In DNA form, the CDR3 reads TGTGCCAGCTCGTTTAGCGGGAGGAGAGAAGAGACCCAGTACTTC. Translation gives CASSFSGRREETQYF. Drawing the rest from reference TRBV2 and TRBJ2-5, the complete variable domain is EPEVTQTPSHQVTQMGQEVILRCVPISNHLYFYWYRQILGQKVEFLVSFYNNEISEKSEIFDDQFSVERPDGSNFTLKIRSTKLEDSAMYFCASSFSGRREETQYFGPGTRLLVL.